This is a list of T cell receptor beta chains from one sample in a study of blood T cell repertoires in COVID-19. Measured with immunoSEQ multiplex PCR; TCRdb has only the in-frame clones, and not every one. The sample records 250,000 to 300,000 clones, over 70% being singletons. Sequences were obtained from peripheral blood. These receptors were taken from a woman aged 70-85 years with COVID-19, enrolled during active disease. Each CDR3 is given with its conserved first and last residue.

J	V	CDR3
TRBJ2-2	TRBV5-5	CASSFGTGELFF
TRBJ2-7	TRBV5-5	CASSFRLAGGIYEQYF
TRBJ2-5	TRBV11-3	CASSPRAGRRETQYF
TRBJ1-2	TRBV5-1	CASSLDGGAGRGYTF
TRBJ2-5	TRBV15	CATSRDGQLGETQYF
TRBJ1-2	TRBV6-1	CASSEALFPGNYGYTF
TRBJ1-1	TRBV30	CAWSPTGPEAFF
TRBJ2-2	TRBV19	CASSYPRGLAGFDTGELFF
TRBJ2-2	TRBV7-8	CASSLFGRANTGELFF
TRBJ2-5	TRBV2	CASSPTFGEETQYF
TRBJ2-2	TRBV19	CASSIKRGQGSNTGELFF
TRBJ2-1	TRBV28	CASSYGDRVLYNEQFF
TRBJ1-2	TRBV11-2	CASSLLSGQVYGYTF
TRBJ2-5	TRBV27	CASSPSGRQETQYF
TRBJ1-4	TRBV5-1	CASRDFAREKLFF
TRBJ1-3	TRBV9	CASSVEGAPGNTIYF
TRBJ2-7	TRBV7-6	CASSLGTGGESYEQYF
TRBJ2-7	TRBV5-4	CASSLPGEENEQYF
TRBJ1-1	TRBV5-6	CASSLVAAEAFF
TRBJ1-2	TRBV9	CASSAYYGYTF
TRBJ2-1	TRBV11-2	CASSFLTGAGGNEQFF
TRBJ2-1	TRBV11-3	CASSLVDRDNEQFF
TRBJ1-1	TRBV5-6	CASSERGQITEAFF
TRBJ2-1	TRBV5-1	CASSLATSNNEQFF
TRBJ2-7	TRBV2	CASSRASAADEQYF
TRBJ1-5	TRBV30	CAWSSTGSQPQHF